This section outlines one TCR beta chain sequence together with its context. This record belongs to a study of lymphopenia after photon versus proton radiotherapy. Measured with immunoSEQ multiplex PCR; TCRdb has only the in-frame clones, and not every one. The sample has tens of thousands of clones, under 95% seen once. V lost 0 bases, J lost 0 bases, and 11 bases lay in between. Germline V gives CDR1 LNHNV, CDR2 YYDKDF (reference sequence). This CDR3 is 17 amino acids long. The chain carries TRBV15 and TRBJ1-4; D perhaps matches TRBD1 (5 bases). This sample comprised peripheral blood, obtained from a patient treated with photon-based radiotherapy. This receptor was identified in a woman aged 50 to 65 with cholangiocarcinoma. As DNA, the CDR3 is TGTGCCACCAGCAGAGATGGGGACCGAACAACTAATGAAAAACTGTTTTTT. Protein: CATSRDGDRTTNEKLFF.